These 21 T cell receptor beta chains were sequenced from one sample in a study of T cell changes during pregnancy in multiple sclerosis. Produced via immunoSEQ multiplex PCR; TCRdb's table is partial and in-frame only. Of around 61,000 clones listed, 87% are singletons. Sequencing was performed on peripheral blood from another person, used as feeder cells. The receptors were sampled from a human donor whose cells served as feeder cells for cultures in a pregnancy study.

The chain uses TRBV5-5 and TRBJ2-3; D perhaps matches TRBD1 (7 bases). The CDR3 contains 16 residues. V lost 4 bases, J lost 0 bases, and 15 bases lay in between. The germline V gene encodes CDR1 SGHKS and CDR2 YYEKEE (reference sequence). CDR3 in DNA: TGTGCCAGCAGCCCCCGACAGGGACTTAGCACAGATACGCAGTATTTT. Encoded protein: CASSPRQGLSTDTQYF.

V gene TRBV7-2 combines with J gene TRBJ2-1; D unclear. The CDR3 is 13 amino acids. V was cut by 1 base and J by 6 bases, with 7 bases left in between. In germline, CDR1 is SGHTA, CDR2 FQGNSA. CDR3 in DNA: TGTGCCAGCAGCTTAGGTAGAAGCAATGAGCAGTTCTTC. Amino acids: CASSLGRSNEQFF.

The V gene is TRBV6-5, the J gene TRBJ1-1; D is uncertain. The V end was cut by 6 bases, the J end by 3 bases, with 17 bases between. Germline assignment: CDR1 MNHEY and CDR2 SVGAGI. This CDR3 comprises 15 residues. CDR3 residues: CASSSSYVEDTEAFF. CDR3 DNA: TGTGCCAGCAGCTCCTCCTACGTTGAGGACACTGAAGCTTTCTTT.

The V gene is TRBV28, the J gene TRBJ1-2; a possible D gene is TRBD1 (5 bases). The CDR3 loop spans 13 amino acids. V lost 6 bases and J lost 3, with 11 bases in between. Per the germline V gene, CDR1 is MDHEN and CDR2 is SYDVKM. CDR3 bases: TGTGCCAGCAGGGGGCAGATCTACTATGGCTACACCTTC. This encodes CASRGQIYYGYTF.

V usage is TRBV11-2 and J usage is TRBJ2-7, with 9 nucleotides matching TRBD2. Unmatched junction bases numbered 2, after V lost 2 bases and J lost 3 bases. Germline V gene lookup returns CDR1 SGHAT and CDR2 FQNNGV. The CDR3 sequence is 14 residues long. In nucleotides, the CDR3 is TGTGCCAGCAGCTTATCACTAGCGGGCTACGAGCAGTACTTC. Its protein product is CASSLSLAGYEQYF.

V and J are TRBV28 and TRBJ1-2; no reliable D call. This CDR3 has 17 residues. Germline assignment: CDR1 MDHEN and CDR2 SYDVKM. Trimming removed 1 base from V and 0 bases from J, with 15 bases in between. CDR3: CASSLYLQRYSNYGYTF. In nucleotides, the CDR3 is TGTGCCAGCAGTTTATACCTACAGCGTTATTCTAACTATGGCTACACCTTC.

V gene TRBV2 combines with J gene TRBJ1-1; no clear D. CDR1 is SNHLY and CDR2 is FYNNEI in the germline V gene. The CDR3 totals 15 residues. V was pared by 4 bases and J by 1 base, with 13 bases between. The CDR3 DNA sequence: TGTGCCAGCAGTGTCCCGATTGGGCCGAACACTGAAGCTTTCTTT. Residues: CASSVPIGPNTEAFF.

The chain carries TRBV30 and TRBJ2-2; no definite D call. Per germline, CDR1 GTSNPN and CDR2 SVGIG (reference sequence). The CDR3 is made up of 14 amino acids. With 3 bases removed from V and 4 bases from J, the gap between germline ends came to 12 bases. CDR3 sequence (DNA): TGTGCCTGGAGCCCCCCAACCAGCACCGGGGAGCTGTTTTTT. This encodes CAWSPPTSTGELFF.

This sequence joins TRBV11-2 and TRBJ2-6, with TRBD1 as a possible D gene (5 bases). The CDR3 sequence is 17 residues long. Germline V gene lookup returns CDR1 SGHAT and CDR2 FQNNGV. Trimming shortened V by 6 bases and J by 0 bases, and 15 bases separated the two germline ends. The CDR3 DNA follows: TGTGCCAGCAGACCAGGGATGCTCAACTCTGGGGCCAACGTCCTGACTTTC. Its protein product is CASRPGMLNSGANVLTF.

The chain recombines TRBV7-8 with TRBJ1-1; no clear D. The V end lost 5 bases, the J end lost 7 bases, and 20 bases lay between the germline ends. The CDR3 has 15 residues. Germline CDR1 and CDR2: SGHVS and FQNEAQ. CDR3 sequence (DNA): TGTGCCAGCAGCCCTCCGGGTCAGGAGGTCGGTGAAGCTTTCTTT. This encodes CASSPPGQEVGEAFF.

The chain's CDR3 is CASSLFNSPLHF. The CDR3 DNA reads as TGCGCCAGCAGCCTCTTCAATTCACCCCTCCACTTT. This rearrangement joins TRBV4-3 to TRBJ1-6, with D unclear. Germline CDR1 reads LGHNA; CDR2 reads YSLEER. The CDR3 extends over 12 amino acids. Trimming took off 4 bases at V and 7 bases at J, with 5 bases between the two ends.

The chain carries TRBV6-5 and TRBJ1-2, with D unclear. The CDR3 is made up of 15 amino acids. V dropped 5 bases and J dropped 7 bases, with 20 bases sitting between them. CDR1 and CDR2 from the germline V gene are MNHEY and SVGAGI. DNA of the CDR3: TGTGCCAGCAGTCCCCACGGGGTCACTCCAGGTGGCTACACCTTC. Residues: CASSPHGVTPGGYTF.

This rearrangement joins TRBV5-1 to TRBJ2-5; 16 positions agree with TRBD2. The CDR3 has 17 amino acids. V shed 6 bases, J shed 0 bases, and the junction held 5 bases outside the gene matches. Per germline, CDR1 SGHRS and CDR2 YFSETQ. The CDR3 reads CASTPGLAGGYQETQYF. The DNA for the CDR3 is TGCGCCAGCACCCCGGGACTAGCGGGAGGGTACCAAGAGACCCAGTACTTC.

The chain recombines TRBV7-2 with TRBJ1-1; D is undetermined. V was trimmed by 2 bases and J by 6 bases, leaving 7 bases between them. The CDR3 totals 12 residues. Germline assignment: CDR1 SGHTA and CDR2 FQGNSA. This CDR3 reads CASSLMGAEAFF. The CDR3 nucleotides read TGTGCCAGCAGCTTAATGGGAGCTGAAGCTTTCTTT.

The CDR3 bases are TGTGCCAGCACCACAGGGGCCGGGGGAGAGACCCAGTACTTC. This encodes CASTTGAGGETQYF. The rearrangement uses TRBV7-9 and TRBJ2-5; weak D call: TRBD1 (7 bases). Germline CDR1 SEHNR, CDR2 FQNEAQ (reference sequence). CDR3 length: 14 residues. Trimming stripped 7 bases from V and 4 bases from J, with 16 bases between.

This clone was seen only once. This rearrangement joins TRBV4-1 to TRBJ1-5; D is perhaps TRBD1 (5 bases). CDR1 is MGHRA and CDR2 is YSYEKL in the germline V gene. The CDR3 consists of 15 residues. V lost 3 bases, J lost 0 bases, and 9 bases lay in between. The CDR3 spells CASSQDTNSNQPQHF. The CDR3 nucleotides read TGCGCCAGCAGCCAGGACACGAATAGCAATCAGCCCCAGCATTTT.

The CDR3 coding sequence is TGCGCCAGCAGTGATACTAGCGGTCTTACCTACGAGCAGTACTTC. Its protein is CASSDTSGLTYEQYF. V usage is TRBV5-1 and J usage is TRBJ2-7; 8 nucleotides match TRBD2. CDR1 is SGHRS, CDR2 YFSETQ, per germline. This CDR3 has 15 residues. The junction had 9 bases not matched to a gene; V was cut back by 5 bases and J by 2 bases.

This sequence joins TRBV5-5 and TRBJ1-2; possibly TRBD1 for D (6 bases). CDR1 SGHKS and CDR2 YYEKEE come from the germline V gene (reference sequence). Trimming shortened V by 5 bases and J by 4 bases, and 15 bases separated the two germline ends. This CDR3 spans 14 amino acids. The CDR3 nucleotides read TGTGCCAGCAGTCTGGGACAAGAGGGCTATGGCTACACCTTC. It yields the protein CASSLGQEGYGYTF.

The chain is built from TRBV4-2 and TRBJ2-1; D tentatively fits TRBD1 or TRBD2 (5 bases each). Per germline, CDR1 LGHNA and CDR2 YNFKEQ. The CDR3 has 16 residues. The V gene lost 0 bases and the J gene lost 8 bases, with 17 bases spanning the gap. DNA of the CDR3: TGTGCCAGCAGCCAAGATGGGGACGGTGGGCACGATGAGCAGTTCTTC. Its translation: CASSQDGDGGHDEQFF.

This chain uses TRBV9 with TRBJ1-1, with D unresolved. Deletions cut 4 bases from V and 0 bases from J, with 13 bases between. The germline V gene has CDR1 SGDLS and CDR2 YYNGEE. The CDR3 spans 15 residues. CDR3 protein: CASSSSPGLNTEAFF. In DNA form, the CDR3 reads TGTGCCAGCAGCTCCTCCCCCGGGCTGAACACTGAAGCTTTCTTT.

J is TRBJ2-2 and V is TRBV7-9; D unclear. From germline, CDR1 is SEHNR and CDR2 FQNEAQ (reference sequence). Trimming removed 1 base from V and 7 bases from J, with 16 bases in between. The CDR3 length is 16 residues. CDR3 in DNA: TGTGCCAGCAGCTTAGTGACTGGGCTCAGAGGCGGGGAGCTGTTTTTT. Its translation: CASSLVTGLRGGELFF.